A single sample is the source of the 19 T cell receptor beta chains below, sequenced in a study of T cell repertoires in cytomegalovirus infection. A single record per CDR3 protein comes from TCRdb applying MiXCR to the reads. The sample comprises roughly 720,000 distinct CDR3 sequences, under 40% of which are singletons, and under 3.5% rests with the top ten. The sample taken for sequencing was PBMCs. The receptors were gathered from a human donor in good health (CMV status not recorded). Some clones in this sample may be carry-over from other donors' samples.

This clonotype appeared many times. The chain is built from TRBV7-8 and TRBJ1-2; D is undetermined. There are 14 residues in the CDR3. The germline V gene encodes CDR1 SGHVS and CDR2 FQNEAQ. Trimming pared 7 bases from V and 0 bases from J, leaving 12 bases between. This chain's CDR3 is CASNRVEANYGYTF. CDR3 DNA: TGTGCCAGCAATCGAGTTGAGGCTAACTATGGCTACACCTTC.

Comment on this clonotype: The CDR3 carries no conserved terminal phenylalanine or tryptophan, so it likely arises from a read error. This chain joins TRBV7-7 and TRBJ2-7, with no clear D. CDR3 size: 16 residues. Germline V gives CDR1 SSHAT, CDR2 FNYEAQ (reference sequence). CDR3 residues: CASSHACLGPHYEQYL. The CDR3 bases are TGTGCTAGCAGCCATGCTTGTTTAGGGCCTCACTACGAGCAGTACTTA.

The table lists this clonotype with many counts. V and J are TRBV7-2 and TRBJ2-2, with 7 bases identical to TRBD1. The CDR3 is 19 residues long. Germline V gene data show CDR1 as SGHTA and CDR2 as FQGNSA. Germline trimming cut 4 bases from V and 6 bases from J; bases unmatched to any gene: 20. As DNA, the CDR3 is TGTGCCAGCAGCTACAACACGTTTCCCTCGACAGGGAAGGCCGGGGAGCTGTTTTTT. Residues: CASSYNTFPSTGKAGELFF.

There are many counts of this clonotype. The chain is built from TRBV28 and TRBJ1-5; a weak D match, TRBD1 (6 bases). Germline values: CDR1 MDHEN, CDR2 SYDVKM. Trimming took 8 bases from V and 3 from J, leaving 14 bases between them. There are 14 residues in the CDR3. This chain's CDR3 is CASVSQGSNQPQHF. CDR3 coding DNA: TGTGCCAGCGTCTCGCAGGGGTCCAATCAGCCCCAGCATTTT.

The table lists this clonotype with a few counts. The CDR3 nucleotides are TGTGCCAGCAGCTTAGCTGCGGTAGCGGGAGGTCAGGGTGAGCAGTTCTTC. Its protein product is CASSLAAVAGGQGEQFF. The chain recombines TRBV7-6 with TRBJ2-1; 10 bases line up with TRBD2. The CDR3 consists of 17 residues. V was pared by 0 bases and J by 9 bases, with 11 bases of the junction left unmatched. Looked up from germline, CDR1 is SGHVS and CDR2 is FNYEAQ. The variable domain in full, completed from reference TRBV7-6 and TRBJ2-1, reads GAGVSQSPRYKVTKRGQDVALRCDPISGHVSLYWYRQALGQGPEFLTYFNYEAQQDKSGLPNDRFSAERPEGSISTLTIQRTEQRDSAMYRCASSLAAVAGGQGEQFFGPGTRLTVL.

The rearrangement uses TRBV7-8 and TRBJ2-1, with D possibly TRBD2 on 7 matching bases. The J call could be wrong; TRBJ2-7 is a better fit for the DNA end. CDR3 length: 19 residues. CDR1 SGHVS and CDR2 FQNEAQ come from the germline V gene. The CDR3 DNA sequence: TGTGCCAGCAGCTTGGCCGGGACTATAGCCTTGGGGGCTTTTAATGAGCAGTACTTC. Translated: CASSLAGTIALGAFNEQYF.

The gene calls are TRBV10-3 and TRBJ2-5, with 11 positions matching TRBD1. Looked up from germline, CDR1 is ENHRY and CDR2 is SYGVKD. This CDR3 region has 13 residues. The V and J ends lost 6 bases and 5 bases, in that order; junction bases with no gene match: 2. The CDR3 is CAIRGQGVETQYF. The DNA for the CDR3 is TGTGCCATCAGGGGACAGGGGGTTGAGACCCAGTACTTC.

The chain couples TRBV4-2 to TRBJ1-5, with D unclear. The germline V gene has CDR1 LGHNA and CDR2 YNFKEQ. The ends were cut back, 0 bases at V and 7 bases at J, with 16 bases in the middle. This CDR3 contains 16 residues. The CDR3 DNA sequence: TGTGCCAGCAGCCAAGAAAGTTCGAGGGTCGGACAGCCCCAGCATTTT. Translating gives CASSQESSRVGQPQHF.

J is TRBJ1-4 and V is TRBV7-6; TRBD1 aligns across 8 bases. This CDR3 has 16 residues. V dropped 2 bases and J dropped 5; count of bases not matched to a gene: 7. CDR1 is SGHVS and CDR2 is FNYEAQ in the germline V gene. The CDR3, as DNA: TGTGCCAGCAGCTTACGGATGACAGGGGAAAATGAAAAACTGTTTTTT. Protein product: CASSLRMTGENEKLFF.

This clonotype was seen a handful of times. The chain recombines TRBV5-1 with TRBJ1-2, with D uncertain. This CDR3 spans 13 amino acids. In germline, CDR1 is SGHRS, CDR2 YFSETQ. V lost 0 bases and J 4 bases, leaving 7 bases between the germline ends. CDR3 in amino acids: CASSLESAYGYTF. Here the CDR3 DNA reads TGCGCCAGCAGCTTGGAGTCAGCCTATGGCTACACCTTC.

This clonotype was seen more than once but under ten times. This rearrangement joins TRBV29-1 to TRBJ1-2; D remains ambiguous. V gave up 6 bases and J gave up 6 bases, with 23 bases separating them. Germline V gene lookup returns CDR1 SQVTM and CDR2 ANQGSEA. The CDR3 is 15 residues long. CDR3 in amino acids: CSVDHLGGKIDGYTF. CDR3 nucleotide sequence: TGCAGCGTCGACCACCTGGGCGGGAAAATCGATGGCTACACCTTC. The full variable domain, with the rest looked up from reference TRBV29-1 and TRBJ1-2, is SAVISQKPSRDICQRGTSLTIQCQVDSQVTMMFWYRQQPGQSLTLIATANQGSEATYESGFVIDKFPISRPNLTFSTLTVSNMSPEDSSIYLCSVDHLGGKIDGYTFGSGTRLTVV.

The V and J genes are TRBV20-1 and TRBJ2-1; no clear D. Trimming cost V 1 base and J 0 bases, with 10 bases left between them. CDR3 length equals 15 residues. Per the germline V gene, CDR1 is DFQATT and CDR2 is SNEGSKA (reference sequence). The CDR3 loop reads CSARGISDSYNEQFF. Here the CDR3 DNA reads TGCAGTGCTAGAGGAATCAGCGACTCCTACAATGAGCAGTTCTTC.

V gene TRBV11-3 combines with J gene TRBJ2-4, with D possibly being TRBD1 (5 bases). CDR3 size: 16 residues. Trimming pared 2 bases from V and 1 base from J, leaving 12 bases between. Germline V gives CDR1 SGHNT, CDR2 YENEEA. The CDR3, as DNA: TGTGCCAGCAGCTTAACAGGTGTCGGGGCCAAAAACATTCAGTACTTC. Translation gives CASSLTGVGAKNIQYF.

This clonotype has only a few counts. The chain employs TRBV7-9 and TRBJ2-5, with 10 bases matching TRBD2. Germline CDR1 SEHNR, CDR2 FQNEAQ (reference sequence). This CDR3 has 14 residues. V was pared by 8 bases and J by 3 bases, with 6 bases of the junction left unmatched. CDR3 coding DNA: TGTGCCAGCCGTCCTCTAGCGGGAGAAGAGACCCAGTACTTC. Translating it yields CASRPLAGEETQYF.

This chain links TRBV5-3 with TRBJ2-7; TRBD2 aligns across 14 bases. TRBV5-3 is an open reading frame whose function is uncertain. After removal of 8 bases from V and 3 bases from J, the junction contained 10 bases not matched to a gene. The CDR3 contains 16 residues. The CDR3 sequence is CASSRGLAGVSYEQYF. The DNA for the CDR3 is TGTGCCAGCAGCAGGGGACTAGCGGGAGTGAGCTACGAGCAGTACTTC.

In the case of this clonotype: One end of the junction varies from germline; a read error may be responsible. V usage is TRBV5-1 and J usage is TRBJ1-2; 8 bases align to TRBD1. Germline loops: CDR1 SGHRS, CDR2 YFSETQ. The CDR3 is made up of 14 amino acids. The CDR3 is CASRLDQGARGYTF. CDR3 bases: TGCGCCAGCAGATTGGATCAGGGGGCGCGGGGCTACACCTTC.

V and J are TRBV5-5 and TRBJ2-7; 7 bases line up with TRBD2. Looked up from germline, CDR1 is SGHKS and CDR2 is YYEKEE (reference sequence). The CDR3 covers 15 residues. V lost 3 bases, J lost 2 bases, and 8 bases stayed unmatched. The CDR3 reads CASSSAPGTTYEQYF. Written as DNA, the CDR3 is TGTGCCAGCAGCTCGGCCCCCGGGACTACCTACGAGCAGTACTTC.

Of note for this clonotype: Here the CDR3 omits its conserved ending phenylalanine or tryptophan, so a read error is the likely source. The chain joins TRBV20-1 to TRBJ1-1, with D unresolved. Germline loops: CDR1 DFQATT, CDR2 SNEGSKA (reference sequence). CDR3 size: 13 residues. Trimming removed 4 bases from V and 7 bases from J, with 16 bases in between. The CDR3 DNA is TGCAGTGCTACAAGCCGGGTGAAGAGTGAAGCTTTCTTG. Translating gives CSATSRVKSEAFL.

This clonotype was seen a handful of times. The V call is TRBV11-2, the J call TRBJ1-1, with D tentatively TRBD1 (5 bases). Trimming left V 5 bases short and J 2 bases short, with 18 bases between. Germline V gene data show CDR1 as SGHAT and CDR2 as FQNNGV. The CDR3 runs to 16 residues. DNA for the CDR3: TGTGCCAGCAGCCCGGGGGGATCTGGTTATAACACTGAAGCTTTCTTT. It codes for CASSPGGSGYNTEAFF.